The rows below give T cell receptor beta chains drawn from one sample of a study of response to subunit inactivated influenza vaccine. TCRdb reprocessed the RT-PCR reads via MiXCR and lists one record per CDR3 protein. This table holds over 650,000 distinct CDR3 sequences, about a fifth found once. The sequences come from PBMCs from blood, collected 4 to 6 days after vaccination. Receptor source: a man aged 50 to 60 who received an inactivated influenza vaccine. Each CDR3 is given with its conserved first and last residue. D genes are given only for firm matches. Clone size is stated in some rows and not others, as once, few, many or a class when expanded.

clone_size j_call v_call d_call cdr3_aa cdr3_nt
- TRBJ1-5 TRBV7-2 - CASSLHSGGGQPQHF TGTGCCAGCAGCTTACATTCGGGGGGCGGGCAGCCCCAGCATTTT
- TRBJ2-7 TRBV6-2/TRBV6-3 TRBD2 CASRDPIFSSGSHEQYF TGTGCCAGCAGGGACCCCATATTTAGTAGCGGGAGCCACGAGCAGTACTTC
few TRBJ2-7 TRBV6-5 TRBD1 CASSYGDSGYEQYF TGTGCCAGCAGTTACGGGGACAGCGGCTACGAGCAGTACTTC
many TRBJ2-1 TRBV3-1 - CASSQSAYRVSYNEQFF TGTGCCAGCAGCCAATCTGCCTACAGGGTTTCCTACAATGAGCAGTTCTTC
few TRBJ1-6 TRBV6-6 - CASASDSGSPLHF TGTGCCAGCGCATCCGATTCGGGTTCACCCCTCCACTTT
- TRBJ2-1 TRBV27 - CASSSQLRRTKDEQFF TGTGCCAGCAGTTCACAACTTAGAAGGACGAAAGATGAGCAGTTCTTC
- TRBJ2-1 TRBV12-3/TRBV12-4 TRBD2 CASRSGLAGKGRSYNEQFF TGTGCCAGCCGATCGGGGCTAGCGGGAAAGGGGAGGTCCTACAATGAGCAGTTCTTC
- TRBJ2-6 TRBV6-1 - CASSELRTRVLFSGANVLTF TGTGCCAGCAGTGAATTACGAACGCGGGTCCTCTTTTCTGGGGCCAACGTCCTGACTTTC
- TRBJ2-1 TRBV6-2/TRBV6-3 TRBD1 CASGVRSGQGTNEQFF TGTGCCAGCGGGGTACGAAGTGGACAGGGGACCAATGAGCAGTTCTTC
- TRBJ2-1 TRBV7-8 TRBD1 CASSIPRQGVARNEQFF TGTGCCAGCAGCATACCCCGACAGGGGGTTGCTCGAAATGAGCAGTTCTTC
few TRBJ2-7 TRBV10-3 TRBD1 CAISEGQVYEQYF TGTGCCATCAGTGAGGGACAGGTTTACGAGCAGTACTTC
- TRBJ1-5 TRBV20-1 TRBD1 CSALVRQGTGVWPQHF TGCAGTGCTTTGGTTAGACAGGGCACCGGGGTCTGGCCCCAGCATTTT
few TRBJ2-7 TRBV6-2/TRBV6-3 - CASSIQGFREQYF TGTGCCAGCAGTATACAGGGTTTTCGCGAGCAGTACTTC
few TRBJ2-1 TRBV10-3 TRBD2 CAIRDYRAGEQFF TGTGCCATACGGGACTACCGGGCCGGTGAGCAGTTCTTC
- TRBJ1-1 TRBV14 - CASSQVAGRRTEAFF TGTGCCAGCAGCCAGGTGGCAGGGAGGAGAACTGAAGCTTTCTTT
- TRBJ2-3 TRBV7-2 TRBD2 CASKLAGGFSDTQYF TGTGCCAGTAAATTAGCGGGGGGATTCTCAGATACGCAGTATTTT
many TRBJ2-7 TRBV6-5 TRBD1 CASSYSAGQGYEQYF TGTGCCAGCAGTTACTCCGCTGGACAGGGCTACGAGCAGTACTTC
- TRBJ2-5 TRBV3-1 - CASSPRIPAAQETQYF TGTGCCAGCAGCCCTCGGATACCCGCAGCCCAAGAGACCCAGTACTTC
- TRBJ2-7 TRBV28 TRBD2 CASSLLAGVGYEQYF TGTGCCAGCAGTTTACTAGCGGGAGTAGGCTACGAGCAGTACTTC
- TRBJ1-2 TRBV12-3/TRBV12-4 TRBD1 CASTQGAGPGGYTF TGTGCCAGCACCCAGGGGGCAGGACCAGGTGGCTACACCTTC
few TRBJ1-2 TRBV7-2 - CASSLGPQSNYGYTF TGTGCCAGCAGCTTGGGCCCTCAGAGTAACTATGGCTACACCTTC
- TRBJ2-2 TRBV6-2/TRBV6-3 - CASRGGGTGELFF TGTGCCAGCAGAGGAGGGGGCACCGGGGAGCTGTTTTTT
- TRBJ2-1 TRBV18 TRBD2 CASSPPGLAEAIRFF TGTGCCAGCTCACCACCGGGACTAGCGGAGGCCATTAGGTTCTTC
- TRBJ2-7 TRBV7-8 - CASSLAGAGRLYEQYF TGTGCCAGCAGCTTAGCAGGGGCCGGACGTTTATACGAGCAGTACTTC
- TRBJ2-7 TRBV6-1 - CASSALRDGYEQYF TGTGCCAGCAGTGCCCTCCGGGACGGCTACGAGCAGTACTTC
few TRBJ2-7 TRBV27 TRBD2 CASRSGLAGVYEQYF TGTGCCAGCAGGTCGGGACTAGCGGGGGTCTACGAGCAGTACTTC
- TRBJ2-4 TRBV10-3 - CAISESIILSGAAKNIQYF TGTGCCATCAGTGAGTCGATAATCCTTTCCGGGGCAGCCAAAAACATTCAGTACTTC
few TRBJ2-6 TRBV20-1 - CSASESGYIMANVLTF TGCAGTGCTTCGGAGTCAGGCTACATAATGGCCAACGTCCTGACTTTC
- TRBJ2-7 TRBV12-3/TRBV12-4 - CASSLALKWDEQYF TGTGCCAGCAGTTTAGCGCTAAAGTGGGACGAGCAGTACTTC
- TRBJ2-7 TRBV12-3/TRBV12-4 - CASSFVGLTYEQYF TGTGCCAGCAGTTTTGTGGGGTTAACCTACGAGCAGTACTTC
- TRBJ2-1 TRBV5-1 - CASSFGGTHGNEQFF TGCGCCAGCAGCTTTGGCGGGACGCACGGGAATGAGCAGTTCTTC
- TRBJ2-3 TRBV12-3/TRBV12-4 - CASSFFGYTQYF TGTGCCAGCAGTTTTTTCGGGTATACGCAGTATTTT
few TRBJ2-1 TRBV20-1 TRBD2 CSATLAGFNEQFF TGCAGTGCTACTCTAGCGGGGTTCAATGAGCAGTTCTTC
- TRBJ1-5 TRBV12-3/TRBV12-4 - CASSIGGENQPQHF TGTGCCAGCAGTATTGGGGGGGAAAATCAGCCCCAGCATTTT
few TRBJ1-1 TRBV15 - CATSSGHLRTEAFF TGTGCCACCAGCTCGGGACACCTGAGGACTGAAGCTTTCTTT
few TRBJ2-7 TRBV29-1 - CSVEEGGSEQYF TGCAGCGTTGAAGAGGGGGGTAGCGAGCAGTACTTC
- TRBJ1-1 TRBV29-1 - CSVEGAVNTEAFF TGCAGCGTTGAAGGGGCCGTGAACACTGAAGCTTTCTTT
- TRBJ1-6 TRBV12-3/TRBV12-4 - CASSVSGNSPLHF TGTGCCAGCAGCGTTTCAGGCAATTCACCCCTCCACTTT
few TRBJ2-1 TRBV7-8 - CAVYRDYNEQFF TGTGCCGTTTACAGGGACTACAATGAGCAGTTCTTC
few TRBJ2-7 TRBV6-2/TRBV6-3 - CASSSPGPDFYEQYF TGTGCCAGCAGTTCCCCGGGACCCGATTTTTACGAGCAGTACTTC
many TRBJ1-5 TRBV18 - CASSREWDQPQHF TGTGCCAGCTCACGAGAGTGGGATCAGCCCCAGCATTTT